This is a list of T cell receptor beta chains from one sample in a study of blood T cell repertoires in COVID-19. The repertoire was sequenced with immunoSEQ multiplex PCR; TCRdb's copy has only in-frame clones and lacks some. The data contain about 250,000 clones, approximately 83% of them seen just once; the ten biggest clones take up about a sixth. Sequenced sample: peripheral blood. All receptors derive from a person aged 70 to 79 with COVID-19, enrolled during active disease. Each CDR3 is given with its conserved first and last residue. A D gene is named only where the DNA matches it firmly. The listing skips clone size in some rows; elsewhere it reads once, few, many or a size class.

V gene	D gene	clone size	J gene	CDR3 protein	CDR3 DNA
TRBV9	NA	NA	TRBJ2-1	CASSGRANEQFF	TGTGCCAGCAGCGGGAGGGCCAATGAGCAGTTCTTC
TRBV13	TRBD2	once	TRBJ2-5	CASAGGGAKTQYF	TGTGCCAGTGCGGGGGGCGGGGCGAAGACCCAGTACTTC
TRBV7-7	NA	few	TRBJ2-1	CASSLEVGYNEQFF	TGTGCCAGCAGCTTAGAAGTCGGCTACAATGAGCAGTTCTTC
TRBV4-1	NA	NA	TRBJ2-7	CASSPLSTGSYEQYF	TGCGCCAGCAGCCCGTTATCTACGGGGAGTTACGAGCAGTACTTC
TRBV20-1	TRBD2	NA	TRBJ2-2	CSASVTRTSGSGRTGELFF	TGCAGTGCGAGTGTTACTAGGACTAGCGGGAGTGGTAGGACCGGGGAGCTGTTTTTT
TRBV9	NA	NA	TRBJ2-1	CAKKETRGDEQFF	TGTGCCAAAAAGGAGACTAGGGGTGACGAGCAGTTCTTC
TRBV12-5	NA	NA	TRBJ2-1	CASGREAVYNEQFF	TGTGCTAGTGGAAGGGAGGCAGTCTACAATGAGCAGTTCTTC
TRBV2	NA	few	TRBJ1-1	CASPPVGTGVQSNTEAFF	TGTGCCAGCCCGCCGGTAGGGACGGGGGTACAAAGTAACACTGAAGCTTTCTTT
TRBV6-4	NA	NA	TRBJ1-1	CASRASGGGTEAFF	TGTGCCAGCAGGGCGTCGGGCGGGGGCACTGAAGCTTTCTTT
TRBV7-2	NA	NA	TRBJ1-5	CASSRRGVGKEPQHF	TGTGCCAGCAGCCGTCGGGGGGTGGGAAAGGAACCCCAGCATTTT
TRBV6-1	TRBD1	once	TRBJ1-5	CASSEGQKGQPQHF	TGTGCCAGCAGTGAGGGACAGAAAGGTCAGCCCCAGCATTTT
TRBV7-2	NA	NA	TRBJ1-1	CASSYLWTDGEAFF	TGTGCCAGCAGCTACCTGTGGACAGACGGGGAAGCTTTCTTT
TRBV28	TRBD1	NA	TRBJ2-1	CASTRPGTAYNEQFF	TGTGCCAGCACCAGACCCGGGACAGCCTACAATGAGCAGTTCTTC
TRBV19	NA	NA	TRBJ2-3	CASSRTEGGGTDTQYF	TGTGCCAGTAGTAGGACGGAGGGTGGTGGCACAGATACGCAGTATTTT
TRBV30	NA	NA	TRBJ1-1	CAWSVKGPLEAFF	TGTGCCTGGAGTGTAAAGGGGCCGCTGGAAGCTTTCTTT
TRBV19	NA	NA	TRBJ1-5	CASSTNRAGGEPQHF	TGTGCCAGTAGTACCAACAGGGCGGGTGGTGAGCCCCAGCATTTT
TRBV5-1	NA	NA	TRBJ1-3	CASSLLSFGAAGNTIYF	TGCGCCAGCAGCCTACTTTCATTTGGCGCGGCTGGAAACACCATATATTTT
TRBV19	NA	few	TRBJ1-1	CASSMIATEAFF	TGTGCCAGTAGTATGATAGCGACTGAAGCTTTCTTT
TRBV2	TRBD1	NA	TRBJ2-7	CASRGQGPPGYEQYF	TGTGCCAGCAGGGGACAGGGGCCTCCCGGATACGAGCAGTACTTC
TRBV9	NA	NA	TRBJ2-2	CASRNSPVNTGELFF	TGTGCCAGCCGAAATTCCCCAGTGAACACCGGGGAGCTGTTTTTT
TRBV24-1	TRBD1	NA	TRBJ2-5	CATSGQAQETQYF	TGTGCCACCAGCGGACAGGCACAAGAGACCCAGTACTTC
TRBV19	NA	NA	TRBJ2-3	CASSIMSGRPTDTQYF	TGTGCCAGTAGTATAATGTCAGGGAGGCCCACAGATACGCAGTATTTT
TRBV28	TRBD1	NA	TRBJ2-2	CASSTGVFYTGELFF	TGTGCCAGCAGTACAGGGGTATTCTACACCGGGGAGCTGTTTTTT
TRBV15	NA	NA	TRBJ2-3	CATSREEGGATDTQYF	TGTGCCACCAGCAGAGAAGAGGGGGGGGCAACAGATACGCAGTATTTT
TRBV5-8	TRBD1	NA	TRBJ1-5	CASSSRDSYNQPQHF	TGTGCCAGCAGCTCACGGGACAGCTATAATCAGCCCCAGCATTTT
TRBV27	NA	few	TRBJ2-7	CASSLGPGGYEQYF	TGTGCCAGCAGTTTGGGGCCCGGGGGATACGAGCAGTACTTC
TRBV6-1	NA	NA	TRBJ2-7	CASSDRFYEQYF	TGTGCCAGCAGTGACCGTTTCTACGAGCAGTACTTC
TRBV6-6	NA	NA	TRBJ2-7	CASSLRTDSYEQYF	TGTGCCAGCAGTCTAAGGACAGACAGCTACGAGCAGTACTTC
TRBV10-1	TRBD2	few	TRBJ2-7	CASRAGAGVNEQYF	TGCGCCAGCAGGGCTGGGGCGGGAGTCAACGAGCAGTACTTC